This record covers a single TCR beta chain. Its antigen is still unknown. The CDR3 contains 12 residues. V lost 8 bases to trimming and J lost 8 bases, with 12 bases between them. Germline V gene lookup returns CDR1 LNHDA and CDR2 SQIVND (reference sequence). The sample comes from a study of T cells in Graves' hyperthyroidism and ophthalmopathy. Notes on the study in general: In the analysis, a 13 V-J model separated ophthalmopathy from stable hyperthyroidism.

Not enrolled were patients with uncontrolled infection, other autoimmune disease, pregnancy or lactation. Diagnoses used clinical symptoms, serum thyroxine and TRAb, thyroid ultrasound and orbital computed tomography. TCR beta CDR3 regions were amplified from RNA transcripts. An initial round of RT-PCR targeting the TCR CDR3 relied on the HTBI primer set. TCRdb used MiXCR to reprocess the multiplex PCR reads, holding one entry per CDR3 protein. The profile shows roughly 500,000 distinct CDR3 sequences, about 45% of them singletons. Material for sequencing was peripheral blood or thyroid tissue (not recorded which). This chain links TRBV19 with TRBJ2-2; D is undetermined. The receptor was derived from an adult woman with Graves' disease, either hyperthyroidism or ophthalmopathy (not recorded which). CDR3 bases: TGTGCCAGTGGCTACCAGACGGGGGAGCTGTTTTTT. Translating gives CASGYQTGELFF.